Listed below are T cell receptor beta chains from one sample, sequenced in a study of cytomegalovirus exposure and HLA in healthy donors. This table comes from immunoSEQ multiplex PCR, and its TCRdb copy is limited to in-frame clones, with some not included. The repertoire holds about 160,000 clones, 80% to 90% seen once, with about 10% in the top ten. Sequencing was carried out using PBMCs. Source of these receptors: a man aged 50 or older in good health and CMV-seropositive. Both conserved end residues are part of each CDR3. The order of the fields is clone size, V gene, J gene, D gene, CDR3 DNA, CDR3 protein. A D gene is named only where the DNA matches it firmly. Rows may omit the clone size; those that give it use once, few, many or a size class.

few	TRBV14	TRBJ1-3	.	TGTGCCAGCAGCCAAGGCCGGCGAGGCACCATATATTTT	CASSQGRRGTIYF
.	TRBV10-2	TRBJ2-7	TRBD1	TGCGCCAGCAGCACTAGGGACAGGGCATCCTACGAGCAGTACTTC	CASSTRDRASYEQYF
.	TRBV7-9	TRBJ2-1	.	TGTGCCAGCAGCCCTACAGGGTCCTACAATGAGCAGTTCTTC	CASSPTGSYNEQFF
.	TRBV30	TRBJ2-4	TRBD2	TGTGCCTTGGAGCGGGACGGCAGGCTAAACATTCAGTACTTC	CALERDGRLNIQYF
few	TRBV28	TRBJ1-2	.	TGTGCCAGCAGTACCAGCGGGAACTTCTATGGCTACACCTTC	CASSTSGNFYGYTF
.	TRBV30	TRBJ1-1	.	TGTGCCTGGAAAAAGGGAAGGGGTGAAGCTTTCTTT	CAWKKGRGEAFF
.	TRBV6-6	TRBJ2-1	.	TGTGCCAGCCTTTACCAGGGTGGGAATGAGCAGTTCTTC	CASLYQGGNEQFF
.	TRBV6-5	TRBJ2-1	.	TGTGCCAGCTACGCGCCGAGCTCCTACAATGAGCAGTTCTTC	CASYAPSSYNEQFF
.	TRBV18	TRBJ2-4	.	TGTGCCAGCTCACCCCCATTAGCCAAAAACATTCAGTACTTC	CASSPPLAKNIQYF
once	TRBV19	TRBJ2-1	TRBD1	TGTGCCAGTAGTATAGATGCCAGGACAGGGGGCTGGAATGAGCAGTTCTTC	CASSIDARTGGWNEQFF
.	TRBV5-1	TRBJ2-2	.	TGCGCCAGCAGCCTGGGTGAGGGTCTGGCGAACACCGGGGAGCTGTTTTTT	CASSLGEGLANTGELFF
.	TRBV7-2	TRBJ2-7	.	TGTGCCAGCAGCTTCACAGGACCTCGTTACGAGCAGTACTTC	CASSFTGPRYEQYF
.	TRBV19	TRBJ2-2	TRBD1	TGTGCCAGTAGTAGGGGGACAGGGGGCTCCAGCACCGGGGAGCTGTTTTTT	CASSRGTGGSSTGELFF
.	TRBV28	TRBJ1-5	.	TGTGCCAGCAGTTTAGGGGCAACTGGGCAGCCCCAGCATTTT	CASSLGATGQPQHF
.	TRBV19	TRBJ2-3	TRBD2	TGTGCCAGTAGTATCGGGACGGGAGGAGATACGCAGTATTTT	CASSIGTGGDTQYF
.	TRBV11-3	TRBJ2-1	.	TGTGCCAGCAGCTTATTTGGCCAAACAAATGAGCAGTTCTTC	CASSLFGQTNEQFF
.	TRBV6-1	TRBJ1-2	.	TGTGCCAGCAGTGAAAGGCAGGGTGATGGCTACACCTTC	CASSERQGDGYTF
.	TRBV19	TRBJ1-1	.	TGTGCCAGTACCCTTAGGGGATATACTGAAGCTTTCTTT	CASTLRGYTEAFF
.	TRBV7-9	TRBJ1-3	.	TGTGCCAGCAGTCCTGCAGTGGAGCGAAACACCATATATTTT	CASSPAVERNTIYF
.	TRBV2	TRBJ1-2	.	TGTGCCGGGGGGTGGGGTAACGCGCCCTTCTATGGCTACACCTTC	CAGGWGNAPFYGYTF
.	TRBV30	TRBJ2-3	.	TGTGCCTGGAATAGCGGTTCTGCCACAGATACGCAGTATTTT	CAWNSGSATDTQYF
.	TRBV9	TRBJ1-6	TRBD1	TGTGCCAGCAGCGTAGGGGACAGTCCAAGGGATTCACCCCTCCACTTT	CASSVGDSPRDSPLHF
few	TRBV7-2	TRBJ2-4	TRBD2	TGTGCCAGCAGCTTAGAAGGGACTAGCGGGGGGTGGGCCAAAAACATTCAGTACTTC	CASSLEGTSGGWAKNIQYF
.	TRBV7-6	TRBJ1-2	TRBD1	TGTGCCAGCAGCGGCCGGGACAGTCCTTTGGGTGGCTACACCTTC	CASSGRDSPLGGYTF
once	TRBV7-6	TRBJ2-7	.	TGTGCCAGCAGCTTAGAGTCAACAGGGAGTGTCTCCTACGAGCAGTACTTC	CASSLESTGSVSYEQYF
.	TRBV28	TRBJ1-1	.	TGTGCCAGCAGTTTAGGGACACCGCCCCGGAGCACTGAAGCTTTCTTT	CASSLGTPPRSTEAFF
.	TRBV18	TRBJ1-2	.	TGTGCCAGCTCACCACGCACGGAGGGGACCTATGGCTACACCTTC	CASSPRTEGTYGYTF
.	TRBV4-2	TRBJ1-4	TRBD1	TGTGCCAGCAGCCAGGCGCACAGGGGTGAAAAACTGTTTTTT	CASSQAHRGEKLFF
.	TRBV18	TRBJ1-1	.	TGTGCCAGCTCACCTAGCACAGGGAACACTGAAGCTTTCTTT	CASSPSTGNTEAFF
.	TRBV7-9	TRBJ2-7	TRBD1	TGTGCCAGCAGCCGGGCGGTTTCTGGGCGGACAGGGAAAACCTACGAGCAGTACTTC	CASSRAVSGRTGKTYEQYF
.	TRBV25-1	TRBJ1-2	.	TGTGCCAGCAGTGAATACAAGAGAAACTATGGCTACACCTTC	CASSEYKRNYGYTF
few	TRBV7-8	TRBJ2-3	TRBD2	TGTGCCAGCAGCGCAAGACTAGCGGGGAGCACAGATACGCAGTATTTT	CASSARLAGSTDTQYF
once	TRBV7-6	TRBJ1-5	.	TGTGCCAGCAGCTTAAGGGGGAATCAGCCCCAGCATTTT	CASSLRGNQPQHF
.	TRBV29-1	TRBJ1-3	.	TGCAGCGTGAGCGTGGAGACCTTTGGCACCATATATTTT	CSVSVETFGTIYF
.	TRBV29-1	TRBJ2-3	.	TGTCTTGCAACACGGGGAGATACGCAGTATTTT	CLATRGDTQYF
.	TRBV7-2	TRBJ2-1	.	TGTGCCAGCCTCGTTGATTTTTCTAGTCGAATTCGAGAGCAGTTCTTC	CASLVDFSSRIREQFF
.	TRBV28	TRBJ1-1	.	TGTGCCAGCATCATCGGCGGAGCCAACACTGAAGCTTTCTTT	CASIIGGANTEAFF
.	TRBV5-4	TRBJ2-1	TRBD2	TGTGCCAGCAGCTTGGGGACTAGCGGTTCCTACAATGAGCAGTTCTTC	CASSLGTSGSYNEQFF
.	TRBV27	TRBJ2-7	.	TGTGCCAGCAGTTCTCGGGGGAGAGAGATGGGAGAGCAGTACTTC	CASSSRGREMGEQYF
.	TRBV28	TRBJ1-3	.	TGTGCCAGCAGAACAGGAGCAAACACCATATATTTT	CASRTGANTIYF
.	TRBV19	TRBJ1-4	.	TGTGCCAGTAGTATCGAGCAGGGCTCCCTTGCAACTAATGAAAAACTGTTTTTT	CASSIEQGSLATNEKLFF
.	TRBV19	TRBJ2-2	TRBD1	TGTGCCAGTAGTATAGTAAGCAGGGGGCCTGGGGAGCTGTTTTTT	CASSIVSRGPGELFF
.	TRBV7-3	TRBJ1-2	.	TGTGCCAGCAGCTCTAAACCCCCGGGGCAGGGAGGGGGCTATGGCTACACCTTC	CASSSKPPGQGGGYGYTF
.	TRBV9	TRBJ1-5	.	TGTGCCAGCAGCGTAGAGGGGGAGTCCTATCAGCCCCAGCATTTT	CASSVEGESYQPQHF
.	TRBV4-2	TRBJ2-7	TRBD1	TGTGCCAGCAGCCCACAGGGGCCTCCCTACGAGCAGTACTTC	CASSPQGPPYEQYF
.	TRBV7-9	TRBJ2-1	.	TGTGCCAGCAGCCCTGCTAGATCCTACAATGAGCAGTTCTTC	CASSPARSYNEQFF
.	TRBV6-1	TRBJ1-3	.	TGTGCCAGCAGGGGGGCTGGAGGAAACACCATATATTTT	CASRGAGGNTIYF
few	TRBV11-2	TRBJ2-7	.	TGTGCCAGCAGCCCACCCCCCCCAGATAACCCCTACGAGCAGTACTTC	CASSPPPPDNPYEQYF
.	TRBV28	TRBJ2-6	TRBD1	TGTGCCAGCAGTTCACCCGGGACAGGAAACGTCCTGACTTTC	CASSSPGTGNVLTF
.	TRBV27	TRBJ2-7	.	TGTGCCAGCACCCTGGGAGGCGACGAGCAGTACTTC	CASTLGGDEQYF
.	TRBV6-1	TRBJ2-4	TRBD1	TGTGCCAGCAGTGAAGGACGGGACAGGTTATTAGCCAAAAACATTCAGTACTTC	CASSEGRDRLLAKNIQYF
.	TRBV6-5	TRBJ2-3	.	TGTGCCAGCAGGTGGGACTCGCGCACAGATACGCAGTATTTT	CASRWDSRTDTQYF
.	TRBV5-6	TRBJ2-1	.	TGTGCCAGCAGCTTGGAGACGGGAATCTCCTACAATGAGCAGTTCTTC	CASSLETGISYNEQFF
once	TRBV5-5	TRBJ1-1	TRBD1	TGTGCCAGCAGCTCTAAAACAGGGGGCGTAACGGCTTTCTTT	CASSSKTGGVTAFF